Shown below are 7 T cell receptor beta chains from a single sample sequenced in a study of blood T cell repertoires in COVID-19. Method: immunoSEQ multiplex PCR; TCRdb's copy keeps in-frame clones and lacks some. There are roughly 260,000 clones in the sample; around nine tenths occur only once, and over 9% lies in the top ten. Sequenced input: peripheral blood. These receptors came from a woman in her twenties or thirties with COVID-19, enrolled during active disease.

Turning to this clone: The same CDR3 arises from other DNA sequences in this sample as well. CDR3 DNA: TGTGCCAGCTCACCCACGGGGAGCTCTGGAAACACCATATATTTT. Translation: CASSPTGSSGNTIYF. The chain couples TRBV18 to TRBJ1-3; D gene unclear. V gave up 3 bases and J gave up 0 bases, with 9 bases separating them. The V gene's germline CDR1 is KGHSH and CDR2 LQKENI. The CDR3 is 15 amino acids.

The gene calls are TRBV28 and TRBJ1-1; 9 positions agree with TRBD1. CDR3 length: 16 residues. Per germline, CDR1 MDHEN and CDR2 SYDVKM. With 1 base clipped from V and 5 bases from J, the junction kept 8 bases outside the gene matches. CDR3 sequence: CASSLLPGQGRTEAFF. CDR3 DNA: TGTGCCAGCAGTTTATTACCGGGACAGGGAAGGACTGAAGCTTTCTTT.

This clone was observed a single time. J is TRBJ2-1 and V is TRBV6-5, with a weak D call TRBD2 (6 bases). Germline V lookup: CDR1 MNHEY, CDR2 SVGAGI. CDR3 length: 16 residues. Deletions cut 0 bases from V and 6 bases from J, with 15 bases between. This CDR3 reads CASSYSIGDSANEQFF. CDR3 sequence (DNA): TGTGCCAGCAGTTACTCGATCGGGGACTCCGCCAATGAGCAGTTCTTC.

V gene TRBV29-1 combines with J gene TRBJ1-2, with TRBD1 as a possible D gene (5 bases). Germline CDR1 reads SQVTM; CDR2 reads ANQGSEA. Between the trimmed V and J ends, which lost 5 bases and 4 bases, there was a span of 8 bases. The CDR3 totals 11 residues. CDR3 DNA: TGCAGCGTTTCGACAGCCTATGGCTACACCTTC. This gives the protein CSVSTAYGYTF.

The rearrangement links TRBV6-1 to TRBJ1-1; D is undetermined. The CDR3 is 13 amino acids. The germline V gene encodes CDR1 MNHNS and CDR2 SASEGT. V lost 1 base and J lost 4, with 7 bases in between. The CDR3 nucleotides are TGTGCCAGCAGTGAAGACGGTATCACTGAAGCTTTCTTT. Amino acids: CASSEDGITEAFF.

Turning to this clone: The identical CDR3 is also encoded by other nucleotide sequences in the sample. The V and J genes are TRBV5-1 and TRBJ2-5, with 10 positions matching TRBD2. CDR1 SGHRS and CDR2 YFSETQ come from the germline V gene. The CDR3 runs to 16 residues. V lost 0 bases to trimming and J lost 0 bases; unmatched junction nucleotides: 2. CDR3 residues: CASSLGLAGNQETQYF. DNA for the CDR3: TGCGCCAGCAGCTTGGGACTAGCGGGCAACCAAGAGACCCAGTACTTC.

This clone has a single count. The chain employs TRBV7-9 and TRBJ2-1; D remains ambiguous. The CDR3 is made up of 12 amino acids. Per the germline V gene, CDR1 is SEHNR and CDR2 is FQNEAQ (reference sequence). Trimming took 5 bases from V and 8 from J, leaving 10 bases between them. The CDR3 DNA reads as TGTGCCAGCAGCCTTCAAAGCGATGAGCAGTTCTTC. Protein sequence: CASSLQSDEQFF.